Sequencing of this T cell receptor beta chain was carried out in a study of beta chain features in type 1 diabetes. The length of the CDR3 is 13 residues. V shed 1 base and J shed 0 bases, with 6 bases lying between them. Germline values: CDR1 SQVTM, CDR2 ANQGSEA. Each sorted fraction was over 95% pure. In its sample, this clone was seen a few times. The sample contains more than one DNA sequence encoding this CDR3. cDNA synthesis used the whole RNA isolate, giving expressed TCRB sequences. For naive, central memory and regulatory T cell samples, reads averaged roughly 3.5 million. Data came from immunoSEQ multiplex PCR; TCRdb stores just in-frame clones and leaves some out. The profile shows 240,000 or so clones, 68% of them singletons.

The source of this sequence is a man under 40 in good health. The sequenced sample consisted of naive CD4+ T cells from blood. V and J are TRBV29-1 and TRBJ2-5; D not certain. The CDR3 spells CSVEGLYQETQYF. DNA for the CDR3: TGCAGCGTTGAAGGGCTGTACCAAGAGACCCAGTACTTC. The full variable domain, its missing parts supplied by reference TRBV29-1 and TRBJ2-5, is SAVISQKPSRDICQRGTSLTIQCQVDSQVTMMFWYRQQPGQSLTLIATANQGSEATYESGFVIDKFPISRPNLTFSTLTVSNMSPEDSSIYLCSVEGLYQETQYFGPGTRLLVL.